A selection of T cell receptor beta chains follows, all from one sample in a study of T cell responses to AZD1222 COVID-19 vaccine. Some clones are missing from TCRdb's copy, which holds only in-frame ones; the method was immunoSEQ multiplex PCR. The table has tens of thousands of clones, around nine tenths seen once. The specimen was peripheral blood, collected on day 0 of AZD1222 vaccination. These receptors all come from an adult in good health. CDR3s include the opening cysteine and the closing phenylalanine or tryptophan. A D gene is named only where the DNA matches it firmly. Size is stated for part of the rows, as once, few or many counts, or as a class when the clone is expanded.

V gene	D gene	clone size	J gene	CDR3 DNA	CDR3 protein
TRBV5-1	-	-	TRBJ2-1	TGCGCCAGCAGCTTGGGGTCCGGGGGGCGCAACAATGAGCAGTTCTTC	CASSLGSGGRNNEQFF
TRBV12-3/TRBV12-4	-	-	TRBJ1-3	TGTGCCAGCAGTTATATTTTCGGAAACACCATATATTTT	CASSYIFGNTIYF
TRBV6-2/TRBV6-3	TRBD1	once	TRBJ1-5	TGTGCCAGCAGCCTGGGACAGGGAAATCAGCCCCAGCATTTT	CASSLGQGNQPQHF
TRBV4-3	TRBD1	-	TRBJ2-7	TGCGCCAGCAGCCAAGAAAATCCTAGTGGTCGGACAGGTTCATACGAGCAGTACTTC	CASSQENPSGRTGSYEQYF
TRBV3-1/TRBV3-2	-	-	TRBJ2-7	TGTGCCAGCAGCCAATCGGAATACGAGCAGTACTTC	CASSQSEYEQYF
TRBV19	-	-	TRBJ2-6	TGTGCCAGTAGTATTTCGCGCAGGATGAGTTCTGGGGCCAACGTCCTGACTTTC	CASSISRRMSSGANVLTF
TRBV5-1	-	-	TRBJ1-4	TGCGCCAGCAGCTTGATGGAGGGGGGTGCTAATGAAAAACTGTTTTTT	CASSLMEGGANEKLFF
TRBV6-5	-	-	TRBJ2-4	TGTGCCAGCAGTTACGTTGGGGAAAACATTCAGTACTTC	CASSYVGENIQYF
TRBV6-2/TRBV6-3	TRBD1	-	TRBJ2-7	TGTGCCAGCAGTTCGACAGGGACGTCCTACGAGCAGTACTTC	CASSSTGTSYEQYF
TRBV19	TRBD1	-	TRBJ2-2	TGTGCCAGTAGTATGGGGGACAGACCAAACACCGGGGAGCTGTTTTTT	CASSMGDRPNTGELFF
TRBV18	-	-	TRBJ1-2	TGTGCCAGCTCATCGGGGTCTAGAGACTATGGCTACACCTTC	CASSSGSRDYGYTF
TRBV24-1	-	-	TRBJ1-2	TGTGCCACCAGTGACCCCGACAGAGGTCCGAGTGGCTACACCTTC	CATSDPDRGPSGYTF
TRBV27	-	-	TRBJ1-5	TGTGCCAGCAGCTTACGGGGTTGGGGTCAGCCCCAGCATTTT	CASSLRGWGQPQHF
TRBV27	-	-	TRBJ2-5	TGTGCCAGCAGTCCCGACGGGCGAGGGCCAGGGACCCAGTACTTC	CASSPDGRGPGTQYF
TRBV7-2	-	-	TRBJ1-3	TGTGCCAGCAGCTCAGGGAGTGGAGGAAACACCATATATTTT	CASSSGSGGNTIYF
TRBV11-2	-	-	TRBJ2-1	TGTGCCAGCAGCTTAGCCGACAATGAGCAGTTCTTC	CASSLADNEQFF
TRBV4-3	-	-	TRBJ1-2	TGCGCCAGCAGCCAAGAAGCCGGGGGAGGGGCAACAAGAGGCTATGGCTACACCTTC	CASSQEAGGGATRGYGYTF
TRBV10-3	-	-	TRBJ2-7	TGTGCCATCAGTCTCCAGGGACCCAACTCCTACGAGCAGTACTTC	CAISLQGPNSYEQYF
TRBV7-3	-	few	TRBJ2-2	TGTGCCAGCAGCCCTATCCCCTTGCGTCGCGGGACAAACACCGGGGAGCTGTTTTTT	CASSPIPLRRGTNTGELFF
TRBV12-3/TRBV12-4	-	-	TRBJ1-5	TGTGCCAGGGGTCAGCCCCAGCATTTT	CARGQPQHF
TRBV10-3	-	-	TRBJ1-1	TGTGCCATCAGTGAGACTCAGGGGTTGAACACTGAAGCTTTCTTT	CAISETQGLNTEAFF
TRBV7-2	-	-	TRBJ1-6	TGTGCCAGCAGCTTAGAGAACTCACCCCTCCACTTT	CASSLENSPLHF
TRBV28	TRBD1	-	TRBJ2-7	TGTGCCAGCACAACCGGGACAGGAGCATACGAGCAGTACTTC	CASTTGTGAYEQYF
TRBV7-9	-	-	TRBJ2-7	TGTGCCAGCAGCTCCGGGACTTCCTACGAGCAGTACTTC	CASSSGTSYEQYF
TRBV7-9	TRBD1	-	TRBJ1-4	TGTGCCAGCAGCTCCGGGACAGGGAGGGAAAAACTGTTTTTT	CASSSGTGREKLFF
TRBV3-1/TRBV3-2	-	once	TRBJ2-3	TGTGCCACGGGCACAGATACGCAGTATTTT	CATGTDTQYF
TRBV29-1	-	-	TRBJ2-3	TGCAGCGTTAAGGACACAGATACGCAGTATTTT	CSVKDTDTQYF
TRBV5-4	-	-	TRBJ1-4	TGTGCCAGCAGCTTGGGGTCCCAGGGCGAGGAAAAACTGTTTTTT	CASSLGSQGEEKLFF
TRBV7-2	-	-	TRBJ1-1	TGTGCCAGCAGCCGGACAGTGGACACTGAAGCTTTCTTT	CASSRTVDTEAFF
TRBV27	-	few	TRBJ2-1	TGTGCCAGCAGCCCAGGGAGTTGGAATGAGCAGTTCTTC	CASSPGSWNEQFF
TRBV10-3	-	-	TRBJ2-5	TGTGCCATCAGTGAGTCGGGGCGGGGACAAGAGACCCAGTACTTC	CAISESGRGQETQYF
TRBV9	-	-	TRBJ1-2	TGTGCCAGCAGCGTAGAGGGTCAGGGGACTGGCTACACCTTC	CASSVEGQGTGYTF
TRBV3-1/TRBV3-2	-	-	TRBJ1-4	TGTGCCAGCAGCCAAGCCGCAGACTTGAATGAAAAACTGTTTTTT	CASSQAADLNEKLFF
TRBV6-1	TRBD1	-	TRBJ1-5	TGTGCCAGCAGTGAATGGGACAGGGCGGGCAATCAGCCCCAGCATTTT	CASSEWDRAGNQPQHF
TRBV5-6	-	-	TRBJ1-3	TGTGCCAGCAGCTTGGTCGGGGGGCAGGCTGGAAACACCATATATTTT	CASSLVGGQAGNTIYF
TRBV19	TRBD2	-	TRBJ2-3	TGTGCCAGCGGGCGGGAGGGGACAGATACGCAGTATTTT	CASGREGTDTQYF
TRBV15	-	-	TRBJ1-2	TGTGCCACCAGCAGAGATCGGAACTATGGCTACACCTTC	CATSRDRNYGYTF
TRBV18	-	-	TRBJ2-1	TGTGCCAGCTCACAACAGGCCGGTTACAATGAGCAGTTCTTC	CASSQQAGYNEQFF
TRBV6-5	-	-	TRBJ2-3	TGTGCCAGCATTAGGGGGGGCGCAGATACGCAGTATTTT	CASIRGGADTQYF
TRBV14	-	once	TRBJ2-3	TGTGCCAGCAGCCAAGATACAACTAGGCTGGGAGATACGCAGTATTTT	CASSQDTTRLGDTQYF
TRBV7-2	-	-	TRBJ2-1	TGTGCCAGCAGCTCAGTCTTTGACATCTCCTACAATGAGCAGTTCTTC	CASSSVFDISYNEQFF
TRBV6-5	-	-	TRBJ2-7	TGTGCCAGCAGTTACGGTAGCTCGGGGGCCTACGAGCAGTACTTC	CASSYGSSGAYEQYF
TRBV6-5	-	-	TRBJ1-6	TGTGCCAGCAGCGTGGGGATAGCAGGTTCACCCCTCCACTTT	CASSVGIAGSPLHF